One and the same sample provided the 30 T cell receptor beta chains below, sequenced in a study of T cells expressing NK-cell markers. TCRdb re-called the 5' RACE reads and gives one entry per CDR3 protein, without DNA. The listing records about 460,000 distinct CDR3 sequences. The sequenced material came from blood T cells: a sorted CD56 or NKG2C T cell subset, CD4+ or CD8+ T cells, or bulk PBMC T cells (not recorded which). The receptors stem from a woman between 45 and 60 years old in good health.

This CDR3 is CSRRGLGNTDTQYF. The V gene is TRBV20-1, the J gene TRBJ2-3; the TCRdb D gene call, TRBD2, has no DNA to confirm it. Germline CDR1 DFQATT, CDR2 SNEGSKA (reference sequence). CDR3 size: 14 residues.

The rearrangement joins TRBV7-9 to TRBJ2-7; the D gene TCRdb calls, TRBD2, cannot be checked with no DNA. Germline values: CDR1 SEHNR, CDR2 FQNEAQ (reference sequence). The CDR3 loop spans 17 amino acids. The CDR3: CASSLRGGSLTSYEQYF.

The V call is TRBV12-3 or TRBV12-4, the J call TRBJ1-1; TCRdb outputs TRBD1, but without DNA this stays unchecked. This CDR3 has 14 amino acids. The CDR3 reads CASSLGGLSNEAFF.

The chain's CDR3 is CASSLWASQWGELFF. This chain links TRBV27 with TRBJ2-2; TCRdb proposes TRBD2, but this gene call is untestable without DNA. The CDR3 extends over 15 amino acids. CDR1 and CDR2 from the germline V gene are MNHEY and SMNVEV (reference sequence).

The chain recombines TRBV5-1 with TRBJ2-1; with no DNA, the TCRdb D assignment of TRBD1 cannot be verified. The germline V gene has CDR1 SGHRS and CDR2 YFSETQ. This CDR3 spans 12 amino acids. CDR3 region: CASSFPGNQRFF.

The chain employs TRBV6-1 and TRBJ1-2; TCRdb selects TRBD1, and the lack of DNA leaves this call unchecked. This CDR3 region has 16 residues. Germline CDR1 reads MNHNS; CDR2 reads SASEGT. CDR3 protein: CASSGLTAIGHYGYTF.

CDR3: CAWTASNEQFF. This rearrangement joins TRBV30 to TRBJ2-1. From germline, CDR1 is GTSNPN and CDR2 SVGIG (reference sequence). The CDR3 is made up of 11 amino acids.

The chain recombines TRBV5-6 with TRBJ2-7; the TRBD2 assignment by TCRdb is unverifiable without DNA. This CDR3 contains 14 residues. The germline CDR1 and CDR2 sequences are SGHDT and YYEEEE. CDR3: CASSAGLGVYEQYF.

The genes are TRBV12-3 or TRBV12-4 and TRBJ2-1. CDR3 size: 13 residues. The CDR3 protein is CASTRLDWGEQFF.

Here the CDR3 reads CASSWGQSGVPYNEQFF. This chain uses TRBV5-1 with TRBJ2-1; the D call of TRBD1 rests on TCRdb alone, since no DNA is present to check it. Germline assignment: CDR1 SGHRS and CDR2 YFSETQ. This CDR3 region has 17 residues. Full variable domain (remainder filled in from reference TRBV5-1 and TRBJ2-1): KAGVTQTPRYLIKTRGQQVTLSCSPISGHRSVSWYQQTPGQGLQFLFEYFSETQRNKGNFPGRFSGRQFSNSRSEMNVSTLELGDSALYLCASSWGQSGVPYNEQFFGPGTRLTVL.

V usage is TRBV12-3 or TRBV12-4 and J usage is TRBJ2-7; TCRdb's assignment of TRBD2 cannot be checked, as there is no DNA. This CDR3 contains 13 residues. CDR3 region: CASSFGTSYEQYF.

This chain uses TRBV7-9 with TRBJ1-3; the D call from TCRdb, TRBD1, cannot be confirmed without DNA. In germline, CDR1 is SEHNR, CDR2 FQNEAQ (reference sequence). CDR3 size: 16 residues. The chain's CDR3 is CASSSWKGAPGNTIYF.

This rearrangement joins TRBV5-1 to TRBJ2-7; TCRdb selects TRBD2, and the lack of DNA leaves this call unchecked. CDR1 and CDR2 (germline): SGHRS, YFSETQ. The CDR3 is 13 residues long. The chain's CDR3 is CASRPDLATEQYF.

The rearrangement links TRBV20-1 to TRBJ1-5; with no DNA, the TCRdb D assignment of TRBD1 cannot be verified. This CDR3 is built from 13 residues. Germline CDR1 reads DFQATT; CDR2 reads SNEGSKA (reference sequence). The CDR3 region is CSARTGLNQPQHF.

This chain links TRBV20-1 with TRBJ2-5; as DNA is missing, the TRBD2 call by TCRdb cannot be tested. Germline CDR1 reads DFQATT; CDR2 reads SNEGSKA (reference sequence). The CDR3 spans 15 residues. CDR3 sequence: CSAPRWTSGSETQYF.

The chain links TRBV12-3 or TRBV12-4 to TRBJ1-6; TCRdb names TRBD1, which stays unverified in the absence of DNA. The CDR3 has 14 residues. CDR3: CATGRSSYNSPLHF.

V gene TRBV25-1 combines with J gene TRBJ1-5; there is no DNA to check the TCRdb D call of TRBD1. The length of the CDR3 is 13 residues. Per germline, CDR1 MGHDK and CDR2 SYGVNS. CDR3 amino acids: CASSERWGGPQHF.

J is TRBJ1-1 and V is TRBV27; TCRdb outputs TRBD1, but without DNA this stays unchecked. The CDR3 has 16 amino acids. Germline V gene data show CDR1 as MNHEY and CDR2 as SMNVEV (reference sequence). CDR3 residues: CASSFGGVGVNTEAFF.

The chain links TRBV10-3 to TRBJ2-1; TCRdb lists TRBD1, though no DNA is available to test this call. The CDR3 extends over 15 amino acids. From germline, CDR1 is ENHRY and CDR2 SYGVKD. The CDR3 sequence: CAISGRAEINNEQFF.

The chain employs TRBV6-5 and TRBJ1-2. This CDR3 comprises 14 residues. Per the germline V gene, CDR1 is MNHEY and CDR2 is SVGAGI. CDR3 loop: CASGWTAENYGYTF.

The rearrangement joins TRBV30 to TRBJ2-2. The CDR3 has 15 residues. CDR1 GTSNPN and CDR2 SVGIG come from the germline V gene (reference sequence). CDR3 loop: CAWSVSQMNTGELFF.

The rearrangement joins TRBV11-3 to TRBJ2-1. The CDR3 covers 14 residues. CDR1 and CDR2 (germline): SGHNT, YENEEA. The chain's CDR3 is CASSFERVGNEQFF.

The chain employs TRBV3-1 and TRBJ1-5; TCRdb calls TRBD1, which cannot be checked without DNA. CDR1 LGHDT and CDR2 YNNKEL come from the germline V gene (reference sequence). The CDR3 covers 15 residues. This chain's CDR3 is CASSPGGGSNQPQHF.

J is TRBJ2-5 and V is TRBV20-1; there is no DNA to check the TCRdb D call of TRBD1. The CDR3 loop spans 12 amino acids. Per germline, CDR1 DFQATT and CDR2 SNEGSKA (reference sequence). CDR3 protein: CSARTGSETQYF.

The V and J genes are TRBV12-3 or TRBV12-4 and TRBJ1-2; the D call from TCRdb, TRBD1, cannot be confirmed without DNA. This CDR3 has 13 amino acids. Here the CDR3 reads CASTSGGAGGYTF.

V gene TRBV3-1 combines with J gene TRBJ1-2; the TCRdb call, TRBD1, lacks DNA for checking. In germline, CDR1 is LGHDT, CDR2 YNNKEL (reference sequence). The CDR3 covers 16 residues. This CDR3 is CASSQPHRGQGGGYTF.

The chain recombines TRBV6-5 with TRBJ2-7; TCRdb names TRBD2, which stays unverified in the absence of DNA. Germline loops: CDR1 MNHEY, CDR2 SVGAGI. CDR3 length: 17 residues. This chain's CDR3 is CASSYTIPSGRAYEQYF.

J is TRBJ2-7 and V is TRBV20-1; TCRdb indicates TRBD2, and absent DNA this call remains unverified. CDR1 is DFQATT and CDR2 is SNEGSKA in the germline V gene (reference sequence). The CDR3 spans 14 residues. CDR3 amino acids: CSPSPGGSSYEQYF.

The chain joins TRBV7-2 to TRBJ2-1; TCRdb lists TRBD2, though no DNA is available to test this call. The CDR3 has 16 residues. Germline V gene data show CDR1 as SGHTA and CDR2 as FQGNSA. The CDR3: CASSLDASGRAWEQFF.

The chain carries TRBV5-5 and TRBJ2-1; the TCRdb call, TRBD2, lacks DNA for checking. In germline, CDR1 is SGHKS, CDR2 YYEKEE (reference sequence). This CDR3 is built from 12 residues. CDR3 sequence: CASSWGALEQFF.